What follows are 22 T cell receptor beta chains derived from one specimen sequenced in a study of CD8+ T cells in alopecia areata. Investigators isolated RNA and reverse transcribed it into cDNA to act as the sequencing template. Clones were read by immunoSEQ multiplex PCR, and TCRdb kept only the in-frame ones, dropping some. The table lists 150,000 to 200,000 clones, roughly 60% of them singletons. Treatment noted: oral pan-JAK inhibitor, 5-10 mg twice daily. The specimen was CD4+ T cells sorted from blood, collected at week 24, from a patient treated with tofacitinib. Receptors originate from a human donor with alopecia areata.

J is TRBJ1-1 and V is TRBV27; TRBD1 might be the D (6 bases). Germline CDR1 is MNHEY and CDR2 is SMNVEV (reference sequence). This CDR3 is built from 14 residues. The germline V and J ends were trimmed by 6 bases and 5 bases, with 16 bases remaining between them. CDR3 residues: CASRGVGALTEAFF. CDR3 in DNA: TGTGCCAGCAGGGGGGTGGGGGCATTAACTGAAGCTTTCTTT.

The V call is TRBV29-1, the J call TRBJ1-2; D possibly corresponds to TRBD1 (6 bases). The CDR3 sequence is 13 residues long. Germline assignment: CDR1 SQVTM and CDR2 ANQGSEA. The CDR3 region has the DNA TGCAGTGGTCGGGGGGCGAATAACTATGGCTACACCTTC. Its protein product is CSGRGANNYGYTF. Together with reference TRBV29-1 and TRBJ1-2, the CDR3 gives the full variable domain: SAVISQKPSRDICQRGTSLTIQCQVDSQVTMMFWYRQQPGQSLTLIATANQGSEATYESGFVIDKFPISRPNLTFSTLTVSNMSPEDSSIYLCSGRGANNYGYTFGSGTRLTVV.

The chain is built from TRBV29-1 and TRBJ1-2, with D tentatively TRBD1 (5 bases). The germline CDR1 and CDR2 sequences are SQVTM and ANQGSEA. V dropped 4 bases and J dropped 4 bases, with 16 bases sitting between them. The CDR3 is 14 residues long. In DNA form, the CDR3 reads TGCAGCGTTGTTTTAGCCGGGACTGGCTATGGCTACACCTTC. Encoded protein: CSVVLAGTGYGYTF.

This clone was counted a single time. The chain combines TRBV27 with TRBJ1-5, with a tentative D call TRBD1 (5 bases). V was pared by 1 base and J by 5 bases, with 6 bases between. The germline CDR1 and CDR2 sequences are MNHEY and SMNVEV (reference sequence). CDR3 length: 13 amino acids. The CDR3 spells CASSLLGDQPQHF. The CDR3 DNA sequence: TGTGCCAGCAGTTTATTGGGGGATCAGCCCCAGCATTTT.

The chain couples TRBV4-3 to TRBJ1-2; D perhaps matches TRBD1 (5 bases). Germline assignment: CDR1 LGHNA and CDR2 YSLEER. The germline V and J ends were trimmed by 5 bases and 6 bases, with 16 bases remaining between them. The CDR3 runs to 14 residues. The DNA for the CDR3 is TGCGCCAGCAGCTCATACCGGGGGGAACATGGCTACACCTTC. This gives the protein CASSSYRGEHGYTF.

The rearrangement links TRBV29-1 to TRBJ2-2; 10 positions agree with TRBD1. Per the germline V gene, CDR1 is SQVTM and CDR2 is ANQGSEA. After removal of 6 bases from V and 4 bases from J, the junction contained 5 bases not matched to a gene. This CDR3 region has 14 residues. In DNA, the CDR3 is TGCAGCGTGAAGGGACAGGGGATCACCGGGGAGCTGTTTTTT. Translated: CSVKGQGITGELFF.

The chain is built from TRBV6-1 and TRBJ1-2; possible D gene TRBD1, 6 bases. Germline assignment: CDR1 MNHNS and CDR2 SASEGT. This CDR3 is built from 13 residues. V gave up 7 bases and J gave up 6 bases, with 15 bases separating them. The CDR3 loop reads CASIQGNGHGYTF. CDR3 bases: TGTGCCAGCATTCAGGGGAACGGACATGGCTACACCTTC.

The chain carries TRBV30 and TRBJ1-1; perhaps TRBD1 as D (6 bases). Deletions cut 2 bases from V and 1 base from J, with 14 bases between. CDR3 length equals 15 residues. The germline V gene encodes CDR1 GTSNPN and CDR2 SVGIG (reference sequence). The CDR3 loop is CAWSRPARGNTEAFF. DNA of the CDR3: TGTGCCTGGAGTCGCCCCGCCAGGGGGAACACTGAAGCTTTCTTT.

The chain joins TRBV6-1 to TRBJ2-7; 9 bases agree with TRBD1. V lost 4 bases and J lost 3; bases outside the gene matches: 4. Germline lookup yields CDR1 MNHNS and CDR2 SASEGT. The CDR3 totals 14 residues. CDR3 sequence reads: CASSGGQGVYEQYF. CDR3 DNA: TGTGCCAGCAGTGGGGGACAGGGAGTCTACGAGCAGTACTTC.

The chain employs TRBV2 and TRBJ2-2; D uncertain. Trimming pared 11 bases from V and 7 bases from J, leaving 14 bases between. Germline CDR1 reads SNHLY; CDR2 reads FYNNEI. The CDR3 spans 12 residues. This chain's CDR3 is CASTRVIGELFF. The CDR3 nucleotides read TGTGCCTCAACCCGGGTTATCGGGGAGCTGTTTTTT.

The CDR3: CASSLELRQQYF. In DNA, the CDR3 is TGTGCCAGCAGCTTGGAGTTGCGACAGCAGTACTTC. The chain couples TRBV5-6 to TRBJ2-7; no definite D call. Per germline, CDR1 SGHDT and CDR2 YYEEEE. The CDR3 is made up of 12 amino acids. The ends were cut back, 0 bases at V and 8 bases at J, with 9 bases in the middle.

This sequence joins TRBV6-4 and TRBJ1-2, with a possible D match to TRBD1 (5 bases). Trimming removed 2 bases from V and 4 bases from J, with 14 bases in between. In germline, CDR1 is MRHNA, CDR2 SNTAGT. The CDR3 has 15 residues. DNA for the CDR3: TGTGCCAGCAGTGACCATACGGGGGGTAGCTATGGCTACACCTTC. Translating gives CASSDHTGGSYGYTF.

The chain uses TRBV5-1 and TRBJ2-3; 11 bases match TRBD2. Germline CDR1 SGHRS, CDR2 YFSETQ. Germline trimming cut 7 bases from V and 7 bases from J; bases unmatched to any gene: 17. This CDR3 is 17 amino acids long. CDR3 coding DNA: TGCGCCAGCCACGAAGGTAGCGGGGGGGTCCACATGAATACGCAGTATTTT. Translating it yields CASHEGSGGVHMNTQYF.

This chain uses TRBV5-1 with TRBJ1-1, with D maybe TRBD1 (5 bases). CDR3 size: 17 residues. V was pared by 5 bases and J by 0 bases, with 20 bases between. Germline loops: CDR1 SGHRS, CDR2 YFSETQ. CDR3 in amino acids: CASSDSPTVRMNTEAFF. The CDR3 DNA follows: TGCGCCAGCAGTGACAGTCCCACAGTACGAATGAACACTGAAGCTTTCTTT. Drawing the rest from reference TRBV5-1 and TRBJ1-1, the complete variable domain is KAGVTQTPRYLIKTRGQQVTLSCSPISGHRSVSWYQQTPGQGLQFLFEYFSETQRNKGNFPGRFSGRQFSNSRSEMNVSTLELGDSALYLCASSDSPTVRMNTEAFFGQGTRLTVV.

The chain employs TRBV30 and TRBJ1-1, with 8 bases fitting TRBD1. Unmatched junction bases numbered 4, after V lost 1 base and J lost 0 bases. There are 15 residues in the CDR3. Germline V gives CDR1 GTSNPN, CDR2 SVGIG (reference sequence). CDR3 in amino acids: CAWSGTGRLNTEAFF. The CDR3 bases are TGTGCCTGGAGTGGGACAGGGCGATTGAACACTGAAGCTTTCTTT.

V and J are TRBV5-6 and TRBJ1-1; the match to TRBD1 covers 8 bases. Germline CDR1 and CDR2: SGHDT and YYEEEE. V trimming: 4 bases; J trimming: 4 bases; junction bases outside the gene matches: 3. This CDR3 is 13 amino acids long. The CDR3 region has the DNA TGTGCCAGCAGCATTACAGGGGGCACTGAAGCTTTCTTT. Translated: CASSITGGTEAFF.

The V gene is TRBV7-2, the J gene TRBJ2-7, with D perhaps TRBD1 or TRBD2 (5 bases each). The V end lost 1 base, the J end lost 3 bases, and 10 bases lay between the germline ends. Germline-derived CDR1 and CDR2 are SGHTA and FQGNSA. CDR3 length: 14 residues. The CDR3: CASSLVGGFYEQYF. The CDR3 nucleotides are TGTGCCAGCAGCTTAGTTGGGGGTTTCTACGAGCAGTACTTC.

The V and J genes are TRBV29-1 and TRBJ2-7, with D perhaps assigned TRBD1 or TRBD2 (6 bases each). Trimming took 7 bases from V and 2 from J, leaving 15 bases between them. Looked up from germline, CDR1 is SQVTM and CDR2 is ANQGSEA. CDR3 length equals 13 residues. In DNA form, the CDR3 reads TGCAGCGCCCAGTCAGGGGAGGCCTACGAGCAGTACTTC. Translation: CSAQSGEAYEQYF.

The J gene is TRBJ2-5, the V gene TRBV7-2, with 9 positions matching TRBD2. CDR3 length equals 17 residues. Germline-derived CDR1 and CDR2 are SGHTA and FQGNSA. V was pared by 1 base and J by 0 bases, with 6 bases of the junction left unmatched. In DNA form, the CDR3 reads TGTGCCAGCAGCTTAGGACCTAGCGGGGCGTACCAAGAGACCCAGTACTTC. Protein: CASSLGPSGAYQETQYF.

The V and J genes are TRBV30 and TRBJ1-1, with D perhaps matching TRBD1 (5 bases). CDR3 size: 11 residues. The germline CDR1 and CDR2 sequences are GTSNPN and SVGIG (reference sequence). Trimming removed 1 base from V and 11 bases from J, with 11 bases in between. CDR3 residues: CAWSGRDDAFF. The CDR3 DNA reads TGTGCCTGGAGTGGCAGGGACGACGCTTTCTTT.

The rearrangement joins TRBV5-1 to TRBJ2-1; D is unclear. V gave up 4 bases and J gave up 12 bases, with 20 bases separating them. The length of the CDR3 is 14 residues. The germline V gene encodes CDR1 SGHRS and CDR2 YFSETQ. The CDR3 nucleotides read TGCGCCAGCAGCCCCGAAGGCACTTTGTTGTCGCAGTTCTTC. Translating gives CASSPEGTLLSQFF.

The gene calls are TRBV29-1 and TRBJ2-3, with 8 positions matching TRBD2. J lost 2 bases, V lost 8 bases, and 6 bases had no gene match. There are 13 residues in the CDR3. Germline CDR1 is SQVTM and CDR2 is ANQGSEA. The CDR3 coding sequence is TGCAGCCTTAGCGGGGTGAACACAGATACGCAGTATTTT. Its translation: CSLSGVNTDTQYF.